These 24 T cell receptor beta chains were sequenced from one sample in a study of blood T cell repertoires in COVID-19. This table comes from immunoSEQ multiplex PCR, and its TCRdb copy is limited to in-frame clones, with some not included. The table records almost 400,000 clones, roughly 91% of them present only once. The sample taken for sequencing was PBMCs or T cells enriched from blood (not recorded which). The source of these receptors is a woman aged 25 to 45 who had recovered from COVID-19.

This chain connects TRBV5-6 to TRBJ2-6; a weak D match, TRBD1 (6 bases). Germline values: CDR1 SGHDT, CDR2 YYEEEE. Between the trimmed V and J ends, which lost 1 base and 1 base, there was a span of 12 bases. This CDR3 contains 17 residues. The chain's CDR3 is CASSLRDRLSGANVLTF. The CDR3 bases are TGTGCCAGCAGCTTGCGTGACAGGTTATCTGGGGCCAACGTCCTGACTTTC.

The V call is TRBV25-1, the J call TRBJ1-1; no clear D. Trimming shortened V by 8 bases and J by 11 bases, and 18 bases separated the two germline ends. The CDR3 has 12 residues. In germline, CDR1 is MGHDK, CDR2 SYGVNS. The CDR3: CASAGSLGLAFF. For the CDR3, the DNA is TGTGCCAGCGCGGGGTCTTTAGGGCTGGCTTTCTTT.

This clone was counted a single time. The chain is built from TRBV30 and TRBJ1-4; tentatively, D is TRBD1 (5 bases). Germline V gives CDR1 GTSNPN, CDR2 SVGIG (reference sequence). This CDR3 has 13 residues. Trimming took off 3 bases at V and 4 bases at J, with 9 bases between the two ends. CDR3 coding DNA: TGTGCCTGGAGAAGACAGCGTAATGAAAAACTGTTTTTT. Its translation: CAWRRQRNEKLFF.

J is TRBJ1-1 and V is TRBV28, with D perhaps TRBD1 (5 bases). Germline CDR1 MDHEN, CDR2 SYDVKM. Between the trimmed V and J ends, which lost 6 bases and 2 bases, there was a span of 7 bases. This CDR3 contains 12 residues. The DNA of the CDR3 is TGTGCCAGCAGCCGGACAAACACTGAAGCTTTCTTT. This encodes CASSRTNTEAFF.

This clone showed up just a few times. This chain links TRBV21-1 with TRBJ1-6; the table's TRBD1 call for D was not verified on the DNA. TRBV21-1 represents a pseudogene. The CDR3 is 13 residues long. CDR3 amino acids: CASSGQGGSPLHF. The DNA for the CDR3 is TGTGCCAGCAGTGGACAGGGAGGCTCACCCCTCCACTTT.

This clone was observed a few times. The chain has TRBV7-9 and TRBJ2-7; 7 bases match TRBD1. Per germline, CDR1 SEHNR and CDR2 FQNEAQ (reference sequence). The CDR3 has 15 amino acids. The V and J ends lost 3 bases and 3 bases, in that order; junction bases with no gene match: 8. The chain's CDR3 is CASSFRDRSFYEQYF. The DNA for the CDR3 is TGTGCCAGCAGCTTCCGGGACAGATCTTTCTACGAGCAGTACTTC.

V usage is TRBV6-5 and J usage is TRBJ2-7, with TRBD1 identical over 8 bases. CDR1 is MNHEY, CDR2 SVGAGI, per germline. Trimming at V came to 6 bases and at J to 6 bases, leaving 10 bases not matched to a gene. There are 14 residues in the CDR3. The CDR3 DNA follows: TGTGCCAGCAGCTCCCAGGGGGCTTTAGCCGAGCAGTACTTC. Translating gives CASSSQGALAEQYF.

The V and J genes are TRBV12-5 and TRBJ2-3; D call uncertain. V lost 10 bases to trimming and J lost 0 bases, with 17 bases between them. Germline V gives CDR1 LGHNT, CDR2 FRNRAP. The CDR3 has 15 amino acids. The CDR3 nucleotides are TGTGCTACCACCCCCGGTCTGCGGAGCACAGATACGCAGTATTTT. This gives the protein CATTPGLRSTDTQYF.

This chain joins TRBV27 and TRBJ2-1; 9 bases align to TRBD2. The CDR3 loop spans 14 amino acids. CDR1 MNHEY and CDR2 SMNVEV come from the germline V gene (reference sequence). The ends lost 2 bases at V and 4 bases at J; junction bases unmatched: 0. In nucleotides, the CDR3 is TGTGCCAGCAGTTTAGCGGGGGGGTACAATGAGCAGTTCTTC. This gives the protein CASSLAGGYNEQFF.

The genes are TRBV5-5 and TRBJ1-6; TRBD1 agrees at 7 bases. Germline CDR1 reads SGHKS; CDR2 reads YYEKEE (reference sequence). This CDR3 spans 18 amino acids. V lost 4 bases, J lost 0 bases, and 10 bases stayed unmatched. The CDR3 DNA sequence: TGTGCCAGCAGCGTAGGGGGCGCAGGAAGCTCCTATAATTCACCCCTCCACTTT. Translation: CASSVGGAGSSYNSPLHF.

This sequence joins TRBV4-1 and TRBJ1-5, with unresolved D. Germline V lookup: CDR1 MGHRA, CDR2 YSYEKL. The CDR3 extends over 14 amino acids. V was trimmed by 0 bases and J by 11 bases, leaving 14 bases between them. The CDR3 reads CASSQDNSQVAQHF. As DNA, the CDR3 is TGCGCCAGCAGCCAAGATAACTCCCAGGTAGCCCAGCATTTT.

This chain uses TRBV11-2 with TRBJ2-2, with TRBD2 as a possible D gene (6 bases). CDR3 length: 14 amino acids. Germline-derived CDR1 and CDR2 are SGHAT and FQNNGV. V was shortened by 4 bases and J by 6 bases, with 12 bases between the two germline ends. The CDR3 sequence: CASSSGGVSGELFF. For the CDR3, the DNA is TGTGCCAGCAGCTCTGGAGGGGTGTCCGGGGAGCTGTTTTTT.

V and J are TRBV30 and TRBJ1-2, with 7 bases matching TRBD1. V shed 6 bases and J 8 bases; nucleotides not matched to a gene: 6. The CDR3 length is 11 residues. Germline V gene sequence: CDR1 GTSNPN, CDR2 SVGIG (reference sequence). The CDR3 sequence: CACLGGRGYTF. The DNA of the CDR3 is TGTGCCTGTCTAGGGGGCAGGGGCTACACCTTC.

This chain joins TRBV11-1 and TRBJ2-1, with 8 nucleotides matching TRBD2. Germline V lookup: CDR1 SGHAT, CDR2 FQDESV (reference sequence). Losses at the gene ends were 0 bases for V and 9 bases for J; bases not matched to a gene: 13. This CDR3 is built from 17 residues. CDR3 loop: CASSLASRGGHFGEQFF. The CDR3 DNA follows: TGTGCCAGCAGCTTAGCTAGTCGGGGGGGCCACTTCGGTGAGCAGTTCTTC.

V gene TRBV5-6 combines with J gene TRBJ1-6; D uncertain. This CDR3 is 13 amino acids long. Per germline, CDR1 SGHDT and CDR2 YYEEEE. The ends were cut back, 2 bases at V and 12 bases at J, with 12 bases in the middle. For the CDR3, the DNA is TGTGCCAGCAGCTTACCGGCGGGAGGACCCCTCCACTTT. Translated, it gives CASSLPAGGPLHF. Looking up the rest from reference TRBV5-6 and TRBJ1-6 gives the full variable domain: DAGVTQSPTHLIKTRGQQVTLRCSPKSGHDTVSWYQQALGQGPQFIFQYYEEEERQRGNFPDRFSGHQFPNYSSELNVNALLLGDSALYLCASSLPAGGPLHFGNGTRLTVT.

The chain joins TRBV4-1 to TRBJ1-3; D possibly corresponds to TRBD1 (6 bases). V lost 1 base to trimming and J lost 7 bases, with 17 bases between them. Germline CDR1 is MGHRA and CDR2 is YSYEKL. The CDR3 consists of 16 residues. The CDR3 DNA reads as TGCGCCAGCAGCCAAGCATTGGCAGGGGTGTGGAACACCATATATTTT. Amino acid sequence: CASSQALAGVWNTIYF.

The CDR3 sequence is CASSLSGAVVGEKLFF. CDR3 in DNA: TGTGCCAGCAGTTTGAGCGGTGCAGTAGTAGGTGAAAAACTGTTTTTT. The chain links TRBV28 to TRBJ1-4; the D is unclear. The CDR3 loop spans 16 amino acids. The V gene lost 3 bases and the J gene lost 7 bases, with 18 bases spanning the gap. Per germline, CDR1 MDHEN and CDR2 SYDVKM.

CDR3 sequence reads: CASSPRTGYRGTDTQYF. The CDR3 nucleotides are TGTGCCAGCAGCCCAAGGACTGGGTATCGGGGCACAGATACGCAGTATTTT. The chain combines TRBV3-1 (or the pseudogene TRBV3-2) with TRBJ2-3; perhaps TRBD2 as D (5 bases). Germline assignment: CDR1 LGHDT and CDR2 YNNKEL (reference sequence). Between the trimmed V and J ends, which lost 4 bases and 1 base, there was a span of 18 bases. The CDR3 is made up of 17 amino acids.

The chain links TRBV2 to TRBJ1-1, with 9 bases fitting TRBD1. Germline V gene data show CDR1 as SNHLY and CDR2 as FYNNEI. The CDR3 is made up of 14 amino acids. Germline trimming cut 6 bases from V and 4 bases from J; bases unmatched to any gene: 6. The CDR3 sequence: CASRPMTGGTEAFF. The CDR3 DNA sequence: TGTGCCAGCAGGCCGATGACAGGGGGCACTGAAGCTTTCTTT.

The rearrangement links TRBV7-6 to TRBJ2-3; unclear D gene. Germline CDR1 reads SGHVS; CDR2 reads FNYEAQ. The CDR3 covers 14 residues. The V and J ends lost 2 bases and 2 bases respectively, with 8 bases between them. Here the CDR3 DNA reads TGTGCCAGCAGCTTATCGGAGATCACAGATACGCAGTATTTT. Its protein product is CASSLSEITDTQYF.

This clone has just one count. V is TRBV7-3 and J is TRBJ1-2; D may be TRBD1 (5 bases). CDR1 is SGHTA and CDR2 is FQGTGA in the germline V gene. Deletions cut 5 bases from V and 4 bases from J, with 17 bases between. The CDR3 runs to 15 residues. The CDR3 region has the DNA TGTGCCAGCAGCCCCCGGGCAGGGTTGGGCTATGGCTACACCTTC. Translating gives CASSPRAGLGYGYTF.

The genes are TRBV7-8 and TRBJ2-5; 8 positions match TRBD1. Trimming at V came to 5 bases and at J to 3 bases, leaving 5 bases not matched to a gene. Germline CDR1 and CDR2: SGHVS and FQNEAQ. The CDR3 length is 14 residues. This chain's CDR3 is CASSRQGLEETQYF. The DNA for the CDR3 is TGTGCCAGCAGCCGACAGGGGTTGGAAGAGACCCAGTACTTC. The full variable domain, its missing parts supplied by reference TRBV7-8 and TRBJ2-5, is GAGVSQSPRYKVAKRGQDVALRCDPISGHVSLFWYQQALGQGPEFLTYFQNEAQLDKSGLPSDRFFAERPEGSVSTLKIQRTQQEDSAVYLCASSRQGLEETQYFGPGTRLLVL.

V usage is TRBV7-8 and J usage is TRBJ1-2; tentatively, D is TRBD1 (6 bases). Trimming shortened V by 1 base and J by 0 bases, and 6 bases separated the two germline ends. Germline lookup yields CDR1 SGHVS and CDR2 FQNEAQ. There are 14 residues in the CDR3. The CDR3 here is CASSLGQANYGYTF. The CDR3, as DNA: TGTGCCAGCAGCTTAGGACAGGCTAACTATGGCTACACCTTC.

J is TRBJ2-5 and V is TRBV9; possibly TRBD2 for D (5 bases). This CDR3 contains 15 residues. V gave up 6 bases and J gave up 5 bases, with 20 bases separating them. Germline V gene sequence: CDR1 SGDLS, CDR2 YYNGEE. CDR3 coding DNA: TGTGCCAGCACACGAACGGGAATGTCTCAGGAGACCCAGTACTTC. Protein sequence: CASTRTGMSQETQYF. Using reference TRBV9 and TRBJ2-5 for the parts outside the CDR3, the full variable domain is DSGVTQTPKHLITATGQRVTLRCSPRSGDLSVYWYQQSLDQGLQFLIQYYNGEERAKGNILERFSAQQFPDLHSELNLSSLELGDSALYFCASTRTGMSQETQYFGPGTRLLVL.